This passage covers 20 T cell receptor beta chains from one sample sequenced in a study of T cell repertoires in ileal Crohn's disease. Sequenced by immunoSEQ multiplex PCR; TCRdb stores in-frame clones only, minus some. This table has 14,000 or so clones, approximately 90% appearing once. Sequences were obtained from ileal tissue. Receptors originate from an adult with Crohn's disease.

The chain employs TRBV6-6 and TRBJ2-5; 7 bases are shared with TRBD2. CDR1 is MNHNY and CDR2 is SVGAGI in the germline V gene (reference sequence). The CDR3 loop spans 15 amino acids. The J segment lost 5 bases and the V segment lost 8 bases, leaving 14 bases of the junction unmatched. CDR3 nucleotide sequence: TGTGCCAGCCGTCCTGGGGGGGGAGGTGAGGAGACCCAGTACTTC. Its translation is CASRPGGGGEETQYF.

V and J are TRBV30 and TRBJ2-7, with 14 bases that match TRBD2. CDR1 and CDR2 from the germline V gene are GTSNPN and SVGIG (reference sequence). The V segment lost 8 bases and the J segment 2 bases; nucleotides outside the gene matches: 8. CDR3 length: 15 amino acids. This CDR3 is CAGRTSGGFPYEQYF. The DNA for the CDR3 is TGTGCCGGTAGGACTAGCGGGGGGTTCCCCTACGAGCAGTACTTC.

This chain connects TRBV7-6 to TRBJ1-6; D call uncertain. The CDR3 covers 13 residues. V was pared by 2 bases and J by 9 bases, with 8 bases between. CDR1 is SGHVS, CDR2 FNYEAQ, per germline. CDR3 residues: CASSLSASSPLHF. CDR3 sequence (DNA): TGTGCCAGCAGCTTATCAGCGAGTTCACCCCTCCACTTT. Looking up the rest from reference TRBV7-6 and TRBJ1-6 gives the full variable domain: GAGVSQSPRYKVTKRGQDVALRCDPISGHVSLYWYRQALGQGPEFLTYFNYEAQQDKSGLPNDRFSAERPEGSISTLTIQRTEQRDSAMYRCASSLSASSPLHFGNGTRLTVT.

This clone was observed a handful of times. J is TRBJ2-2 and V is TRBV27; D may be TRBD1 (5 bases). Germline assignment: CDR1 MNHEY and CDR2 SMNVEV (reference sequence). The CDR3 is made up of 14 amino acids. V lost 3 bases and J 3 bases, leaving 8 bases between the germline ends. In DNA form, the CDR3 reads TGTGCCAGCAGTTTGCAGGGCCACACCGGGGAGCTGTTTTTT. It translates to CASSLQGHTGELFF.

This rearrangement joins TRBV6-4 to TRBJ2-1; tentatively, D is TRBD1 (7 bases). CDR1 MRHNA and CDR2 SNTAGT come from the germline V gene. Trimming stripped 6 bases from V and 7 bases from J, with 13 bases between. The CDR3 spans 13 residues. This chain's CDR3 is CASRPSGGNEQFF. The CDR3 nucleotides read TGTGCCAGCAGACCTTCAGGGGGGAATGAGCAGTTCTTC.

The CDR3 DNA reads as TGTGCCAGCTCCTCGCGCGGAGGCGAACACTCCTACGAGCAGTACTTC. It specifies CASSSRGGEHSYEQYF. The J gene is TRBJ2-7, the V gene TRBV18, with a tentative D call TRBD2 (5 bases). The CDR3 sequence is 16 residues long. Germline lookup yields CDR1 KGHSH and CDR2 LQKENI. The V and J ends lost 6 bases and 0 bases respectively, with 18 bases between them.

The chain couples TRBV27 to TRBJ2-5; 8 bases are shared with TRBD1. The V gene end was trimmed by 5 bases and the J gene end by 5 bases; junction bases not matched to a gene: 10. Germline CDR1 is MNHEY and CDR2 is SMNVEV (reference sequence). The CDR3 consists of 15 residues. The CDR3 coding sequence is TGTGCCAGCAGTGGATACCAGACAGGGGTTGAGACCCAGTACTTC. Residues: CASSGYQTGVETQYF.

This clone appeared a single time. The chain is built from TRBV6-5 and TRBJ2-7; possibly TRBD2 for D (6 bases). The CDR3 has 14 amino acids. V was clipped by 0 bases and J by 3 bases, with 9 bases between them. Germline CDR1 is MNHEY and CDR2 is SVGAGI. This CDR3 reads CASSYSGGRYEQYF. CDR3 DNA: TGTGCCAGCAGTTACTCGGGAGGACGCTACGAGCAGTACTTC.

This chain joins TRBV7-2 and TRBJ2-5, with 7 nucleotides matching TRBD2. The assigned J gene may be wrong: the sequence end matches TRBJ2-7 better. CDR1 and CDR2 from the germline V gene are SGHTA and FQGNSA. The CDR3 consists of 14 residues. CDR3 protein: CASSLGLAFYEQYF. The DNA of the CDR3 is TGTGCCAGCAGCTTAGGACTAGCCTTCTACGAGCAGTACTTC.

Concerning this clone itself: At one of its ends the junction is not consistent with the germline gene, which may arise from a read error. CDR3 residues: CAGSRQGINTEAFF. CDR3 DNA: TGTGCCGGCAGCCGACAGGGGATTAACACTGAAGCTTTCTTT. The chain uses TRBV7-2 and TRBJ1-1; 8 bases match TRBD1. There are 14 residues in the CDR3. Germline loops: CDR1 SGHTA, CDR2 FQGNSA. The variable domain in full, with the rest retrieved from reference TRBV7-2 and TRBJ1-1, is GAGVSQSPSNKVTEKGKDVELRCDPISGHTALYWYRQSLGQGLEFLIYFQGNSAPDKSGLPSDRFSAERTGGSVSTLTIQRTQQEDSAVYLCAGSRQGINTEAFFGQGTRLTVV.

The chain carries TRBV5-4 and TRBJ2-7; D is perhaps TRBD2 (5 bases). Trimming removed 1 base at V and 6 bases at J, with 14 bases between. Germline V gene sequence: CDR1 SGHNT, CDR2 YYREEE (reference sequence). CDR3 length: 14 residues. The CDR3 sequence: CASSLSPEAREQYF. As DNA, the CDR3 is TGTGCCAGCAGCTTGAGTCCGGAGGCTCGCGAGCAGTACTTC.

The V call is TRBV1, the J call TRBJ2-1; the listed D gene, TRBD2, was not tested against the DNA. TRBV1 is noted as a pseudogene. The CDR3 runs 16 residues. The CDR3 sequence: CTSSQDGGRSYDEQFF. The CDR3 nucleotides read TGCACCAGCAGCCAAGACGGCGGGAGGTCTTACGATGAGCAGTTCTTC.

This chain links TRBV2 with TRBJ1-6; unclear D gene. V was trimmed by 2 bases and J by 6 bases, leaving 17 bases between them. The CDR3 consists of 17 residues. The germline V gene encodes CDR1 SNHLY and CDR2 FYNNEI. CDR3: CASSESGSFLRNSPLHF. In DNA form, the CDR3 reads TGTGCCAGCAGTGAAAGCGGAAGTTTCCTGCGTAATTCACCCCTCCACTTT.

The rearrangement uses TRBV29-1 and TRBJ1-3; weak D call: TRBD1 (5 bases). Germline values: CDR1 SQVTM, CDR2 ANQGSEA. V was trimmed by 4 bases and J by 4 bases, leaving 11 bases between them. This CDR3 has 13 amino acids. The CDR3 coding sequence is TGCAGCGTTGGCTCAGGGATGGGAAACACCATATATTTT. This gives the protein CSVGSGMGNTIYF.

This CDR3 is CASSQGTGLSNQPQHF. CDR3 sequence (DNA): TGCGCCAGCAGCCAGGGGACAGGGTTGAGCAATCAGCCCCAGCATTTT. The V gene is TRBV4-3, the J gene TRBJ1-5; 9 bases map to TRBD1. The CDR3 runs to 16 residues. V shed 3 bases, J shed 1 base, and the junction held 4 bases outside the gene matches. Germline assignment: CDR1 LGHNA and CDR2 YSLEER.

This clone has just a few counts. This rearrangement joins TRBV10-1 to TRBJ1-2; a possible D gene is TRBD1 (6 bases). The CDR3 totals 16 residues. The germline V and J ends were trimmed by 6 bases and 4 bases, with 21 bases remaining between them. Germline loops: CDR1 WNHNN, CDR2 SYGVQD (reference sequence). The DNA of the CDR3 is TGCGCCAGCAGCGGGGGGCTGACGCATGGACTCTATGGCTACACCTTC. Encoded protein: CASSGGLTHGLYGYTF.

The rearrangement links TRBV19 to TRBJ1-5, with 9 bases identical to TRBD1. V shed 5 bases, J shed 1 base, and the junction held 6 bases outside the gene matches. The CDR3 loop spans 16 amino acids. CDR1 LNHDA and CDR2 SQIVND come from the germline V gene (reference sequence). In DNA, the CDR3 is TGTGCCAGTAGTTGGGACAGGGTACAGAGCAATCAGCCCCAGCATTTT. Translation gives CASSWDRVQSNQPQHF. Full variable domain (missing parts from reference TRBV19 and TRBJ1-5): DGGITQSPKYLFRKEGQNVTLSCEQNLNHDAMYWYRQDPGQGLRLIYYSQIVNDFQKGDIAEGYSVSREKKESFPLTVTSAQKNPTAFYLCASSWDRVQSNQPQHFGDGTRLSIL.

This clone was picked up a small number of times. The CDR3: CASSANRRNYGYTF. CDR3 sequence (DNA): TGTGCCAGTAGTGCGAACAGGCGGAACTATGGCTACACCTTC. V is TRBV19 and J is TRBJ1-2; TRBD1 is a possible D gene (5 bases). V lost 5 bases to trimming and J lost 2 bases, with 12 bases between them. Germline V gives CDR1 LNHDA, CDR2 SQIVND (reference sequence). The CDR3 covers 14 residues.

This chain links TRBV9 with TRBJ2-7; 7 bases are a match to TRBD1. Per germline, CDR1 SGDLS and CDR2 YYNGEE. This CDR3 has 15 amino acids. V gave up 3 bases and J gave up 4 bases; unmatched junction bases: 10. The CDR3 sequence: CASSAQGQNPYEQYF. In DNA form, the CDR3 reads TGTGCCAGCAGCGCCCAGGGACAGAACCCTTACGAGCAGTACTTC.

In its sample, this clone was seen a few times. The chain employs TRBV27 and TRBJ1-5, with 7 bases aligning to TRBD1. J was trimmed by 3 bases and V by 0 bases; bases with no gene match: 2. Germline V CDR1 and CDR2: MNHEY, SMNVEV (reference sequence). The CDR3 consists of 15 residues. The CDR3 nucleotides are TGTGCCAGCAGTTTATCAGGACAGGACAATCAGCCCCAGCATTTT. Translation gives CASSLSGQDNQPQHF.